A selection of T cell receptor beta chains follows, all from one sample in a study of cytomegalovirus exposure and HLA in healthy donors. TCRdb's copy holds only in-frame clones and misses some; the assay was immunoSEQ multiplex PCR. Of approximately 120,000 clones listed, roughly 80% are singletons. Source material: PBMCs. The receptors come from a man aged 18 to 29 in good health and CMV-seropositive. CDR3s include the opening cysteine and the closing phenylalanine or tryptophan. The order of the fields is clone size, J gene, D gene, V gene, CDR3 protein, CDR3 DNA. A D gene is named only where the DNA matches it firmly. Size values are once, few and many counts, or a class for expanded clones, and some rows have none.

clone size: .
J gene: TRBJ1-6
D gene: TRBD1
V gene: TRBV27
CDR3 protein: CASRNAGTGLGNSPLHF
CDR3 DNA: TGTGCCAGCAGAAACGCCGGGACAGGGCTGGGTAATTCACCCCTCCACTTT

clone size: .
J gene: TRBJ1-2
D gene: TRBD1
V gene: TRBV30
CDR3 protein: CAWTPRGSDYGYTF
CDR3 DNA: TGTGCCTGGACCCCCAGGGGGTCGGACTATGGCTACACCTTC

clone size: once
J gene: TRBJ2-7
D gene: TRBD1
V gene: TRBV5-1
CDR3 protein: CASSKQGASSYEQYF
CDR3 DNA: TGCGCCAGCAGCAAACAGGGGGCGAGCTCCTACGAGCAGTACTTC

clone size: .
J gene: TRBJ2-7
D gene: TRBD1
V gene: TRBV7-6
CDR3 protein: CASRRGQGAYEQYF
CDR3 DNA: TGTGCCAGCAGGCGTGGACAGGGGGCTTACGAGCAGTACTTC

clone size: .
J gene: TRBJ1-2
D gene: TRBD1
V gene: TRBV7-9
CDR3 protein: CASGENSGGGYTF
CDR3 DNA: TGTGCCAGCGGCGAAAATTCAGGGGGCGGCTACACCTTC

clone size: .
J gene: TRBJ2-7
D gene: .
V gene: TRBV25-1
CDR3 protein: CASGDREGYEQYF
CDR3 DNA: TGTGCCAGCGGTGACAGGGAGGGCTACGAGCAGTACTTC

clone size: .
J gene: TRBJ2-5
D gene: TRBD1
V gene: TRBV7-8
CDR3 protein: CASSPFRDRGKETQYF
CDR3 DNA: TGTGCCAGCAGCCCCTTCCGGGACAGGGGAAAAGAGACCCAGTACTTC

clone size: .
J gene: TRBJ1-1
D gene: .
V gene: TRBV7-6
CDR3 protein: CASSLETGRDTEAFF
CDR3 DNA: TGTGCCAGCAGCTTGGAGACAGGACGAGACACTGAAGCTTTCTTT

clone size: .
J gene: TRBJ1-2
D gene: TRBD1
V gene: TRBV9
CDR3 protein: CASSVSGGGSNYGYTF
CDR3 DNA: TGTGCCAGCAGCGTATCAGGGGGCGGCTCTAACTATGGCTACACCTTC

clone size: once
J gene: TRBJ1-2
D gene: TRBD1
V gene: TRBV10-3
CDR3 protein: CAISERRTGMDGYTF
CDR3 DNA: TGTGCCATCAGTGAGCGGAGGACAGGGATGGATGGCTACACCTTC

clone size: .
J gene: TRBJ1-2
D gene: .
V gene: TRBV14
CDR3 protein: CASSQVRGSSGYTF
CDR3 DNA: TGTGCCAGCAGCCAAGTTAGGGGGTCGAGTGGCTACACCTTC

clone size: few
J gene: TRBJ2-1
D gene: TRBD1
V gene: TRBV7-2
CDR3 protein: CASSRQGSSSYNEQFF
CDR3 DNA: TGTGCCAGCAGTCGACAGGGGTCCAGCTCCTACAATGAGCAGTTCTTC

clone size: .
J gene: TRBJ1-1
D gene: .
V gene: TRBV6-5
CDR3 protein: CASTDVGRKAFF
CDR3 DNA: TGTGCCAGCACGGACGTAGGGAGGAAAGCTTTCTTT

clone size: .
J gene: TRBJ2-2
D gene: TRBD1
V gene: TRBV7-2
CDR3 protein: CASSPTADRGRLGGELFF
CDR3 DNA: TGTGCCAGCAGCCCAACCGCCGACAGGGGGCGATTGGGCGGGGAGCTGTTTTTT

clone size: .
J gene: TRBJ1-1
D gene: TRBD1
V gene: TRBV30
CDR3 protein: CAWRWAGGNTEAFF
CDR3 DNA: TGTGCCTGGAGGTGGGCAGGGGGAAACACTGAAGCTTTCTTT

clone size: few
J gene: TRBJ2-5
D gene: .
V gene: TRBV4-1
CDR3 protein: CASSQDEEETQYF
CDR3 DNA: TGCGCCAGCAGCCAAGACGAGGAAGAGACCCAGTACTTC

clone size: .
J gene: TRBJ2-2
D gene: TRBD1
V gene: TRBV19
CDR3 protein: CASGQGAGELFF
CDR3 DNA: TGTGCCAGCGGACAGGGGGCCGGGGAGCTGTTTTTT

clone size: .
J gene: TRBJ1-5
D gene: .
V gene: TRBV9
CDR3 protein: CASSVGFGQPQHF
CDR3 DNA: TGTGCCAGCAGCGTCGGGTTTGGACAGCCCCAGCATTTT

clone size: .
J gene: TRBJ2-5
D gene: .
V gene: TRBV21-1
CDR3 protein: CASITTGFQTQYF
CDR3 DNA: TGTGCCAGCATCACCACAGGGTTCCAGACCCAGTACTTC

clone size: .
J gene: TRBJ2-7
D gene: .
V gene: TRBV11-2
CDR3 protein: CASSLRVGTLSYEQYF
CDR3 DNA: TGTGCCAGCAGCTTGAGAGTCGGGACACTCTCCTACGAGCAGTACTTC

clone size: few
J gene: TRBJ2-7
D gene: .
V gene: TRBV27
CDR3 protein: CASSSRTPNEQYF
CDR3 DNA: TGTGCCAGCAGTTCCAGGACACCCAACGAGCAGTACTTC

clone size: .
J gene: TRBJ2-1
D gene: .
V gene: TRBV27
CDR3 protein: CASSLRASAIDYNEQFF
CDR3 DNA: TGTGCCAGCAGTTTGCGGGCTAGCGCTATAGATTACAATGAGCAGTTCTTC

clone size: .
J gene: TRBJ2-7
D gene: TRBD1
V gene: TRBV7-2
CDR3 protein: CASSLVVDRDPEQYF
CDR3 DNA: TGTGCCAGCAGCTTAGTTGTGGACAGGGACCCCGAGCAGTACTTC

clone size: .
J gene: TRBJ1-4
D gene: .
V gene: TRBV7-2
CDR3 protein: CASSLMGAVATNEKLFF
CDR3 DNA: TGTGCCAGCAGCCTAATGGGGGCGGTTGCAACTAATGAAAAACTGTTTTTT

clone size: .
J gene: TRBJ2-3
D gene: TRBD2
V gene: TRBV5-1
CDR3 protein: CASSLDGGNTDTQYF
CDR3 DNA: TGCGCCAGCAGCTTGGACGGGGGGAACACAGATACGCAGTATTTT

clone size: .
J gene: TRBJ1-2
D gene: .
V gene: TRBV9
CDR3 protein: CASHSAGVGGANYGYTF
CDR3 DNA: TGTGCCAGCCATTCCGCAGGGGTAGGGGGAGCTAACTATGGCTACACCTTC

clone size: .
J gene: TRBJ2-7
D gene: .
V gene: TRBV4-1
CDR3 protein: CASSHPAQGIEQYF
CDR3 DNA: TGCGCCAGCAGCCACCCCGCCCAGGGAATCGAGCAGTACTTC